This T cell receptor beta chain emerged from a study of early T cells in non-severe SARS-CoV-2 infection. Overall study context: Whole-blood bulk RNA, unsorted, was sequenced, and chains were unpaired. Study-wide findings and caveats: Lookups in VDJdb leaned toward anti-spike CD8 responses and missed private and CD4 specificities.

With regard to this clonotype: The antigen is undetermined.

Molecules of cDNA were individually given unique molecular identifiers that were attached to them. TCRdb independently ran MiXCR on the 5' RACE reads; one entry per CDR3 protein. This sample carries 100,000 to 120,000 distinct CDR3 sequences, 9% to 13% of them seen once, and the ten largest clones take 3% to 3.5%. The V gene's germline CDR1 is MGHDK and CDR2 SYGVNS. This CDR3 contains 14 residues. J gave up 4 bases and V 8 bases, and 6 bases lay outside the gene matches. V and J are TRBV25-1 and TRBJ1-1; 11 positions agree with TRBD1. The sequenced sample consisted of whole blood. The clonotype was recovered from an adult who was a healthcare worker with PCR-confirmed SARS-CoV-2 infection or an uninfected control (not recorded which). Here the CDR3 reads CASGGTGGSTEAFF. Here the CDR3 DNA reads TGTGCCAGCGGGGGGACAGGGGGAAGCACTGAAGCTTTCTTT.